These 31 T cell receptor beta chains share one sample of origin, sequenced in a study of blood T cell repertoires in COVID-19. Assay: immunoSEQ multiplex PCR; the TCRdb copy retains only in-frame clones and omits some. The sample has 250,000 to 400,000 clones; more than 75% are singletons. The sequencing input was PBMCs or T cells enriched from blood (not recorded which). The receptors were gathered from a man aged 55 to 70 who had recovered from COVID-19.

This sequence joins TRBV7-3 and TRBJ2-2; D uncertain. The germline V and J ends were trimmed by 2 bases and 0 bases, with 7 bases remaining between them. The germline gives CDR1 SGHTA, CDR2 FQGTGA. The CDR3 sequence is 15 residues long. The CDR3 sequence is CASSLVGSNTGELFF. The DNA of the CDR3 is TGTGCCAGCAGCTTAGTCGGGTCGAACACCGGGGAGCTGTTTTTT.

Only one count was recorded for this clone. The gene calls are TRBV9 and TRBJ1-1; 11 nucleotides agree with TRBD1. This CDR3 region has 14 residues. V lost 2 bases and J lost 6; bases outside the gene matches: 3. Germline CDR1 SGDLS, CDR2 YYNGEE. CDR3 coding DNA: TGTGCCAGCAGCGTTGGACAGGGGGCCGCTGAAGCTTTCTTT. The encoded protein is CASSVGQGAAEAFF.

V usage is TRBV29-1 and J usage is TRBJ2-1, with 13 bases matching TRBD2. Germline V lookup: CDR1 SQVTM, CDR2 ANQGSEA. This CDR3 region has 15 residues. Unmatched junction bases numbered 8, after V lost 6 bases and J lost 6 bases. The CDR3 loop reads CSVDRLAGGINEQFF. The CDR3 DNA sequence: TGCAGCGTGGATAGACTAGCGGGAGGTATCAATGAGCAGTTCTTC.

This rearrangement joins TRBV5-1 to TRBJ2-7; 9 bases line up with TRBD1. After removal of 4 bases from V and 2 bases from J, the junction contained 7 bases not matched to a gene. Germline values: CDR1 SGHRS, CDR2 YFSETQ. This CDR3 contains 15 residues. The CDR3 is CASSRARDRAYEQYF. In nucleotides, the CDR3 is TGCGCCAGCAGCCGCGCCCGGGACAGGGCCTACGAGCAGTACTTC. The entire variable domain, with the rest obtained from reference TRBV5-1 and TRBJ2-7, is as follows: KAGVTQTPRYLIKTRGQQVTLSCSPISGHRSVSWYQQTPGQGLQFLFEYFSETQRNKGNFPGRFSGRQFSNSRSEMNVSTLELGDSALYLCASSRARDRAYEQYFGPGTRLTVT.

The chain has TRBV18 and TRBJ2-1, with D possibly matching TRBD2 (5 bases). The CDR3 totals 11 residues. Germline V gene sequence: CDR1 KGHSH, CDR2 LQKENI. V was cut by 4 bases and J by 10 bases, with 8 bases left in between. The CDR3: CASSREGEQFF. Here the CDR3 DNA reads TGTGCCAGCTCACGTGAGGGCGAGCAGTTCTTC.

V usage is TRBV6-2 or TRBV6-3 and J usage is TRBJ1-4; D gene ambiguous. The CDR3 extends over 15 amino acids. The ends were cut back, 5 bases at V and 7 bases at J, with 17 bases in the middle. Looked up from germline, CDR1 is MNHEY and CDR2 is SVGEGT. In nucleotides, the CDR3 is TGTGCCAGCAGTCCGGGAGGACGACTGACTGAAAAACTGTTTTTT. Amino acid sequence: CASSPGGRLTEKLFF.

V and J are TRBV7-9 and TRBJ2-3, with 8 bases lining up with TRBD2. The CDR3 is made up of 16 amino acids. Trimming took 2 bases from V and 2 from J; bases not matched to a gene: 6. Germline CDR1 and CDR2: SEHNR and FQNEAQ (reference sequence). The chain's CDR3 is CASSLQRGGATDTQYF. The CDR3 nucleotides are TGTGCCAGCAGCTTACAACGGGGGGGAGCCACAGATACGCAGTATTTT.

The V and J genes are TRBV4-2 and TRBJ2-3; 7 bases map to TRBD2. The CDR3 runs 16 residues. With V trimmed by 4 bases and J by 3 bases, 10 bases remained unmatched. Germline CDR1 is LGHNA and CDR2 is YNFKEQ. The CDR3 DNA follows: TGTGCCAGCAGCCCGGCCCGGGGGGACGGGACAGATACGCAGTATTTT. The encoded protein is CASSPARGDGTDTQYF.

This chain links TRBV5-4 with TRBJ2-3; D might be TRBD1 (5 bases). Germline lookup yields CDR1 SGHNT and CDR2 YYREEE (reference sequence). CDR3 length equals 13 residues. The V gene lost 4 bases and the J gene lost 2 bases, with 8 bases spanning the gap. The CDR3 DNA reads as TGTGCCAGCAGCCAGGGCGCCACAGATACGCAGTATTTT. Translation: CASSQGATDTQYF.

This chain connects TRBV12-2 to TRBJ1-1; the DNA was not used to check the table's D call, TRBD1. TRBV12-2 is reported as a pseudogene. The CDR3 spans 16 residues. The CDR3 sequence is CASRLISETGGTEAFF. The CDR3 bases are TGTGCAAGTCGCTTAATTTCTGAGACAGGGGGCACTGAAGCTTTCTTT.

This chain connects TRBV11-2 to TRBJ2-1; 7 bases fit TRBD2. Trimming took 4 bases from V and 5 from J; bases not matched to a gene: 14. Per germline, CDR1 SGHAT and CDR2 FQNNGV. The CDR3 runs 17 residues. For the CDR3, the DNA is TGTGCCAGCAGCTGGGCTTACAGCGGGGACCCGAACAATGAGCAGTTCTTC. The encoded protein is CASSWAYSGDPNNEQFF.

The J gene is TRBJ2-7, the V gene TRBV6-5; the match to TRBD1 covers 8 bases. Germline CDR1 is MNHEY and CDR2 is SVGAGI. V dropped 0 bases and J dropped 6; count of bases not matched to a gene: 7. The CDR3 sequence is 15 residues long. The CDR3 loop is CASSYSGSGGFEQYF. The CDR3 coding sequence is TGTGCCAGCAGTTACTCCGGGTCAGGGGGCTTCGAGCAGTACTTC.

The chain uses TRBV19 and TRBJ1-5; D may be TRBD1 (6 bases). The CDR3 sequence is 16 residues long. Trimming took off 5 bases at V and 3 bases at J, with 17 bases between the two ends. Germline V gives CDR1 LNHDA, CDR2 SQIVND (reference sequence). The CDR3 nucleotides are TGTGCCAGTAGTTCACAGGGTAACCCCGCCAATCAGCCCCAGCATTTT. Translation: CASSSQGNPANQPQHF.

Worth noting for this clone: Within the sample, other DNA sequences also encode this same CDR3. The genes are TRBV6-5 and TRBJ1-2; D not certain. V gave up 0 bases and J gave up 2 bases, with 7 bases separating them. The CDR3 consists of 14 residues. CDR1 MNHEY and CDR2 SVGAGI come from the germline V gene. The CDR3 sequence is CASSYSGRNYGYTF. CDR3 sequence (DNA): TGTGCCAGCAGTTACTCGGGGAGGAACTATGGCTACACCTTC.

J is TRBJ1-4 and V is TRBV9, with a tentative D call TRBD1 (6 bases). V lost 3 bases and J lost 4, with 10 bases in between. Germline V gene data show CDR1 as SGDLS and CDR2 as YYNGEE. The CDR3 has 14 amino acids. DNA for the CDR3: TGTGCCAGCAGCGGGGGACACCTTAATGAAAAACTGTTTTTT. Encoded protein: CASSGGHLNEKLFF.

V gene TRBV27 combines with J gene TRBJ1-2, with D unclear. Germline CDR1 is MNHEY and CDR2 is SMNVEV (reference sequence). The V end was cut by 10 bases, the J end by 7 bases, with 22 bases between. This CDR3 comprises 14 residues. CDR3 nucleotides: TGTGCCACCGCGGAGCGAGGAGGGTTTTCTGGCTACACCTTC. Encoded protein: CATAERGGFSGYTF.

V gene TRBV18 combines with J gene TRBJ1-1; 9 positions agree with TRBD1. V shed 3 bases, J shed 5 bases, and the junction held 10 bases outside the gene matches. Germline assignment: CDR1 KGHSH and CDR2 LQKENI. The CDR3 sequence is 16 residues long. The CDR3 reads CASSPHLPGQGTEAFF. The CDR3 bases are TGTGCCAGCTCACCCCACCTCCCGGGACAGGGTACTGAAGCTTTCTTT.

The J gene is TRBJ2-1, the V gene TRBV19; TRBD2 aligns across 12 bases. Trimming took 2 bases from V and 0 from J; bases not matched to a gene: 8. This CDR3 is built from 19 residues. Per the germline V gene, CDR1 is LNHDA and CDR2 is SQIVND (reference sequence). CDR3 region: CASSILLLAGGLSYNEQFF. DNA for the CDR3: TGTGCCAGTAGTATATTACTACTAGCGGGGGGCCTCTCCTACAATGAGCAGTTCTTC.

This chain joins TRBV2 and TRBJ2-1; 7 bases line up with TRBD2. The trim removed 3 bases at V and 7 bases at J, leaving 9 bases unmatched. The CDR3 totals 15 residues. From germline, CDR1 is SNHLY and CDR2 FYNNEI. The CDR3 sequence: CASSDEAGSRNEQFF. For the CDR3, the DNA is TGTGCCAGCAGTGACGAAGCGGGGAGTAGGAATGAGCAGTTCTTC.

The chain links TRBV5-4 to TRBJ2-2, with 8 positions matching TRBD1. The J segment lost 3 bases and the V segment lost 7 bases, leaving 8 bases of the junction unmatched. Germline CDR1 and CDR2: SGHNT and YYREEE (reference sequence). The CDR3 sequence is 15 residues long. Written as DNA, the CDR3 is TGTGCCAGCTCTCCTGGACAGGGTCACACCGGGGAGCTGTTTTTT. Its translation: CASSPGQGHTGELFF.

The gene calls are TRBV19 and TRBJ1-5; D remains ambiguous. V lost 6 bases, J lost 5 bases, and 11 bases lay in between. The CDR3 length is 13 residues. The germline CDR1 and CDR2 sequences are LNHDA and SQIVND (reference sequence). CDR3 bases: TGTGCCAGTAGAAATGATAGATATCAGCCCCAGCATTTT. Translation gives CASRNDRYQPQHF.

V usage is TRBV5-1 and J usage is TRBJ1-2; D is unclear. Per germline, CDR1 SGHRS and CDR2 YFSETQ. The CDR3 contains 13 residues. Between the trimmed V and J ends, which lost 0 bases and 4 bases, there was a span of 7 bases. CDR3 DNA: TGCGCCAGCAGCTTGGATGGCAGCTATGGCTACACCTTC. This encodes CASSLDGSYGYTF.

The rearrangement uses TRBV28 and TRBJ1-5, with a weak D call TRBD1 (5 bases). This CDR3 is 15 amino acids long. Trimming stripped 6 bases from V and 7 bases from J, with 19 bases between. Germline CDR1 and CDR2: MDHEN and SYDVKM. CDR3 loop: CASRPSGAFRQPQHF. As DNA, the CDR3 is TGTGCCAGCAGACCTAGCGGGGCGTTCCGGCAGCCCCAGCATTTT.

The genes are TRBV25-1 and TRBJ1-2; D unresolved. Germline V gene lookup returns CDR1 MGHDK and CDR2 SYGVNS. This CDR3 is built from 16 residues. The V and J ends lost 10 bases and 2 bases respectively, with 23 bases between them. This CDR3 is CATASGLEPRNYGYTF. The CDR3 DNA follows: TGTGCCACCGCCTCGGGGTTAGAGCCGAGAAACTATGGCTACACCTTC.

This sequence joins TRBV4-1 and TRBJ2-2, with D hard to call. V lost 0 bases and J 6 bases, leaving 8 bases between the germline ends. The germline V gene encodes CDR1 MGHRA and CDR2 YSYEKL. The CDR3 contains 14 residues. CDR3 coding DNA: TGCGCCAGCAGCCAAGATCCCCCGTCCGGGGAGCTGTTTTTT. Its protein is CASSQDPPSGELFF.

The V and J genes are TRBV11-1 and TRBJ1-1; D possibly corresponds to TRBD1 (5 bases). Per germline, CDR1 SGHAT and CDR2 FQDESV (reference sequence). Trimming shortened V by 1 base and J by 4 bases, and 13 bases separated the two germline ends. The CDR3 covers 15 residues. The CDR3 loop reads CASSLGWGQITEAFF. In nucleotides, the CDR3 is TGTGCCAGCAGCTTAGGATGGGGCCAAATCACTGAAGCTTTCTTT.

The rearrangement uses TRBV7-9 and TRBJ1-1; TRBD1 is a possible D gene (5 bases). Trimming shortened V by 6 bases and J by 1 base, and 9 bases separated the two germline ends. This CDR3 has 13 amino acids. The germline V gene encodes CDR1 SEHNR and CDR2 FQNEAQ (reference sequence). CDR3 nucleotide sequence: TGTGCCAGCAGGTTCCAGGGGAACACTGAAGCTTTCTTT. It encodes CASRFQGNTEAFF.

As DNA, the CDR3 is TGCGCCAGCAGCCGAGCCTACGATGAAAAACTGTTTTTT. This encodes CASSRAYDEKLFF. The rearrangement joins TRBV5-1 to TRBJ1-4; D is unresolved. The V gene's germline CDR1 is SGHRS and CDR2 YFSETQ. The ends were cut back, 4 bases at V and 6 bases at J, with 10 bases in the middle. The CDR3 sequence is 13 residues long.

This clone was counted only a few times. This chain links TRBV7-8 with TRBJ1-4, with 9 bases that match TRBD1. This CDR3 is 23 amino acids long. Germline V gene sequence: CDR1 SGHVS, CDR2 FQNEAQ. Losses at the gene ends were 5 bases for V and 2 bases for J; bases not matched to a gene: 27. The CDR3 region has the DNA TGTGCCAGCAGCCCTTATTCTTATCCGGACAGGGGATTCGTGGGCGGCACTAATGAAAAACTGTTTTTT. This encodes CASSPYSYPDRGFVGGTNEKLFF. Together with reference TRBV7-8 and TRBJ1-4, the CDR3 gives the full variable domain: GAGVSQSPRYKVAKRGQDVALRCDPISGHVSLFWYQQALGQGPEFLTYFQNEAQLDKSGLPSDRFFAERPEGSVSTLKIQRTQQEDSAVYLCASSPYSYPDRGFVGGTNEKLFFGSGTQLSVL.

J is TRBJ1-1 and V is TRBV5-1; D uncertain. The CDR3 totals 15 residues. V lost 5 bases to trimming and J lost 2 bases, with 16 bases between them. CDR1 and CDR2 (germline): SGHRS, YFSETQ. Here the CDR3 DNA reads TGCGCCAGCAGGTTCTTGGCGGAGGGAAACACTGAAGCTTTCTTT. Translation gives CASRFLAEGNTEAFF.

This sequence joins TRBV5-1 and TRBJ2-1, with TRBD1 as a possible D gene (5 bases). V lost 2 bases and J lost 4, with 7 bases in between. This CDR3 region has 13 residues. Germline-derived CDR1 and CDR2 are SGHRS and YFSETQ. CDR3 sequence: CASSFQGYNEQFF. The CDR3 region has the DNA TGCGCCAGCAGCTTTCAGGGATACAATGAGCAGTTCTTC.